Sequencing of this TCR beta chain was carried out in a study of CD8+CD57+ T cells in acquired aplastic anemia. This clonotype has just one count. The template used for profiling TCR beta VDJ and CDR3 was genomic DNA. One entry per CDR3 protein results from TCRdb running MiXCR on the reads. The sample contains approximately 260,000 distinct CDR3 sequences, around 82% of which appear only once. CD8+CD57+ cell expansion, shown by flow cytometry, had occurred in the patients selected for sequencing. Patients were therapy-naive when their blood was sampled. This sequence originates from a human donor with aplastic anemia. Sequencing used sorted CD4+, CD8+, or CD8+CD57+ T cells (not recorded which) from PBMCs.

The CDR3 here is CASSVEGTSDTQYTF. The CDR3 DNA follows: TGTGCCAGCAGCGTAGAGGGGACTTCAGATACGCAGTACACCTTC. The V call is TRBV9, the J call TRBJ1-2; TRBD1 might be the D (5 bases). Trimming removed 0 bases from V and 11 bases from J, with 20 bases in between. Germline CDR1 SGDLS, CDR2 YYNGEE. This CDR3 has 15 residues.